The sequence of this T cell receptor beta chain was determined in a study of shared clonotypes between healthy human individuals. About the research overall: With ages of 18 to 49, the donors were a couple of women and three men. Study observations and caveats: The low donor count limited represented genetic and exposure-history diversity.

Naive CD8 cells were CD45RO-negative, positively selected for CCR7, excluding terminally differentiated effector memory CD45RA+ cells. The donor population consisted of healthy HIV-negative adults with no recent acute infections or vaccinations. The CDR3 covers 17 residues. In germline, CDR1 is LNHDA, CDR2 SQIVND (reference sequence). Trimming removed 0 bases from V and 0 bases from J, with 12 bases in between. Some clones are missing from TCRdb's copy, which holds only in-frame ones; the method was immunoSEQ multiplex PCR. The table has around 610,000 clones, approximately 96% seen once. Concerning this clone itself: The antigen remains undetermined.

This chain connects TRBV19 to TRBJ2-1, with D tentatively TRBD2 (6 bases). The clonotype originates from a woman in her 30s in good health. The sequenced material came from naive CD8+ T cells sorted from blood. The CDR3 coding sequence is TGTGCCAGTAGTATAGATGGGGAGGTTAGCTCCTACAATGAGCAGTTCTTC. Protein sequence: CASSIDGEVSSYNEQFF.